The clone carrying this T cell receptor (beta chain) was picked up many times. Researchers prepared the TCRbeta library using unique molecular identifiers, the study reports. TCRdb fed the PCR reads into MiXCR, producing one record per CDR3 protein. Of a few hundred thousand distinct CDR3 sequences listed, roughly 9.5% are singletons. CDR1 PRHDT and CDR2 FYEKMQ come from the germline V gene (reference sequence). The CDR3 runs to 14 residues. V shed 4 bases and J shed 0 bases, with 9 bases lying between them. This record comes from a study of T-cell reconstitution after alpha-beta-depleted transplantation in children.

The chain links TRBV13 to TRBJ1-1; D is unresolved. Sequencing used PBMCs from the stem cell graft donor, obtained from the stem cell graft. The TCR comes from a human donor who donated a stem cell graft to a child with SCID. CDR3 coding DNA: TGTGCCAGCAGCTCCTCGGATGTGAACACTGAAGCTTTCTTT. This encodes CASSSSDVNTEAFF. The whole variable domain, remainder taken from reference TRBV13 and TRBJ1-1, is AAGVIQSPRHLIKEKRETATLKCYPIPRHDTVYWYQQGPGQDPQFLISFYEKMQSDKGSIPDRFSAQQFSDYHSELNMSSLELGDSALYFCASSSSDVNTEAFFGQGTRLTVV.